This T cell receptor beta chain was found in a study of cytomegalovirus exposure and HLA in healthy donors. Regarding the study as a whole: Per published reports, the classifier diagnosed cytomegalovirus status with high specificity and sensitivity.

Germline V lookup: CDR1 SNHLY, CDR2 FYNNEI. The CDR3 covers 14 residues. V gave up 2 bases and J gave up 5 bases; unmatched junction bases: 5. The protocol was immunoSEQ multiplex PCR, while the TCRdb copy is restricted to in-frame clones and leaves out a portion. The table shows about 140,000 clones, with 84% occurring only once. This clone was observed a handful of times. Antigen: not known. The donors were part of the validation cohort of 120 subjects. That cohort was separate from the first cohort, which comprised under 700 subjects. The chain carries TRBV2 and TRBJ2-5; 7 bases line up with TRBD2. The sequenced sample consisted of PBMCs. The receptor was isolated from a woman in her thirties in good health and CMV-seronegative. Written as DNA, the CDR3 is TGTGCCAGCAGTGAAAACGGGGGGTGGGAGACCCAGTACTTC. Its protein product is CASSENGGWETQYF.